The T cell receptor (beta chain) under discussion was sequenced for a study of T cells after posttransplantation cyclophosphamide. Study-wide results and limits: TRB overlap between skin or GI tissue T cells and blood was limited. Donor CD8+ memory clones often dominated recipient blood repertoires at later times. TRB clonality was highly associated with recipient CMV seropositivity and reactivation.

V lost 0 bases, J lost 0 bases, and 10 bases lay in between. This CDR3 region has 16 residues. Germline assignment: CDR1 ENHRY and CDR2 SYGVKD. The assay was immunoSEQ multiplex PCR, and TCRdb's table has in-frame clones only and misses some. In the table there are some 61,000 clones, roughly 95% of which are singletons. The related graft donor's blood sample was taken on the day of bone marrow donation. Of note for this clone: Its antigen is not identified.

The V gene is TRBV10-3, the J gene TRBJ2-3, with D hard to call. The sample was PBMCs. The TCR comes from a woman in her 30s in good health and a related stem cell transplant donor. CDR3 residues: CAISESGPPSTDTQYF. CDR3 DNA sequence: TGTGCCATCAGTGAGTCTGGCCCCCCGAGCACAGATACGCAGTATTTT.